This is a list of T cell receptor beta chains from one sample in a study of CD8+ T cells in alopecia areata. Data came from immunoSEQ multiplex PCR; TCRdb stores just in-frame clones and leaves some out. The sample records 150,000 to 200,000 clones, about 48% being singletons. Specimen: CD8+ T cells sorted from blood, collected at week 24, from a patient treated with tofacitinib. The origin of the receptors is a human donor with alopecia areata. Both conserved end residues are part of each CDR3. Each record gives: V gene, clone size, D gene, J gene, CDR3 protein, CDR3 DNA. The D gene is left open where the match is weak. Clone sizes are given selectively: once, few, many, or a class where the clone is expanded.

TRBV5-6	-	-	TRBJ2-3	CASSPDGAADTQYF	TGTGCCAGCAGCCCCGATGGGGCGGCAGATACGCAGTATTTT
TRBV19	few	TRBD1	TRBJ1-1	CASMETGRTEAFF	TGTGCCAGTATGGAGACAGGGCGGACTGAAGCTTTCTTT
TRBV10-3	-	TRBD1	TRBJ2-1	CAISQGTGYEQFF	TGTGCCATCAGCCAAGGGACAGGGTACGAGCAGTTCTTC
TRBV4-3	-	-	TRBJ1-4	CASSRLVGELFF	TGCGCCAGCAGCCGGCTTGTGGGGGAACTGTTTTTT
TRBV7-9	-	-	TRBJ2-1	CASSPQARGGIYEQFF	TGTGCCAGCAGCCCTCAAGCCAGGGGTGGGATATATGAGCAGTTCTTC
TRBV6-5	-	-	TRBJ2-3	CASSHSTDTQYF	TGTGCCAGCAGTCATTCCACAGATACGCAGTATTTT
TRBV14	few	-	TRBJ2-7	CASSQVGTRGGEQYF	TGTGCCAGCAGCCAAGTGGGGACCCGGGGCGGCGAGCAGTACTTC
TRBV2	few	-	TRBJ2-1	CASFPGGGSHNEQFF	TGTGCCAGCTTCCCTGGAGGGGGCTCCCACAATGAGCAGTTCTTC
TRBV10-2	-	-	TRBJ1-2	CASSEGLSPNYGYTF	TGCGCCAGCAGTGAAGGACTGTCTCCTAACTATGGCTACACCTTC
TRBV4-1	-	-	TRBJ2-3	CASSQGVGKDTQYF	TGCGCCAGCAGCCAAGGGGTCGGGAAAGATACGCAGTATTTT
TRBV9	-	TRBD1	TRBJ1-1	CASSPPGQGAGTEAFF	TGTGCCAGCAGCCCACCGGGACAGGGGGCGGGAACTGAAGCTTTCTTT
TRBV27	-	TRBD1	TRBJ1-5	CASRTGGSNQPQHF	TGTGCCAGCCGGACAGGGGGAAGCAATCAGCCCCAGCATTTT
TRBV4-3	-	-	TRBJ1-3	CASSQATSNGNTIYF	TGCGCCAGCAGCCAAGCCACATCTAACGGAAACACCATATATTTT
TRBV4-3	-	-	TRBJ1-2	CASSQDLGGALAGYTF	TGCGCCAGCAGCCAAGATCTCGGGGGGGCTTTAGCCGGCTACACCTTC
TRBV27	few	-	TRBJ2-3	CASMGYRTDTQYF	TGTGCCAGCATGGGGTACCGCACAGATACGCAGTATTTT
TRBV19	few	-	TRBJ1-1	CASQSGYTEAFF	TGTGCCAGTCAGAGCGGGTACACTGAAGCTTTCTTT
TRBV4-1	few	TRBD1	TRBJ1-5	CASSHLDRDNQPQHF	TGCGCCAGCAGCCACCTGGACAGGGACAATCAGCCCCAGCATTTT
TRBV15	-	-	TRBJ1-5	CATSRDNQPQHF	TGTGCCACCAGCAGAGATAATCAGCCCCAGCATTTT
TRBV30	-	-	TRBJ2-7	CAWSRGIHEQYF	TGTGCCTGGAGTCGAGGGATCCACGAGCAGTACTTC
TRBV27	-	-	TRBJ1-1	CASSEGRNTEAFF	TGTGCCAGCTCGGAGGGTAGGAACACTGAAGCTTTCTTT
TRBV5-6	few	-	TRBJ1-5	CASSLQGRNQPQHF	TGTGCCAGCAGTTTACAGGGTAGGAATCAGCCCCAGCATTTT
TRBV5-1	-	-	TRBJ1-1	CASSLETGRSREAFF	TGCGCCAGCAGCTTGGAGACAGGAAGGTCGAGGGAAGCTTTCTTT
TRBV4-1	-	-	TRBJ2-3	CASSQDLDTQYF	TGCGCCAGCAGCCAAGATCTTGATACGCAGTATTTT
TRBV7-8	few	-	TRBJ2-7	CASSSPSAPYEQYF	TGTGCCAGCAGCTCCCCTAGCGCGCCCTACGAGCAGTACTTC
TRBV13	-	-	TRBJ2-7	CASSLRGGLSTYEQYF	TGTGCCAGCAGCTTAAGGGGGGGCCTCTCCACGTACGAGCAGTACTTC
TRBV2	-	-	TRBJ2-7	CASGDYEQYF	TGTGCCAGCGGGGATTACGAGCAGTACTTC
TRBV27	-	-	TRBJ2-7	CASSLSGTAYEQYF	TGTGCCAGCAGTTTATCAGGAACTGCCTACGAGCAGTACTTC
TRBV5-6	-	TRBD1	TRBJ1-4	CASSPQGANEKLFF	TGTGCCAGCAGCCCACAGGGGGCTAATGAAAAACTGTTTTTT
TRBV6-6	few	TRBD1	TRBJ1-1	CASYIGGKSEAFF	TGTGCCAGCTATATAGGGGGCAAGTCTGAAGCTTTCTTT
TRBV6-5	many	TRBD1	TRBJ1-1	CASRQEPQGAVEAFF	TGTGCCAGCAGGCAAGAACCACAGGGGGCCGTAGAAGCTTTCTTT
TRBV6-5	-	-	TRBJ2-7	CASSSTDSYEQYF	TGTGCCAGCAGTTCGACAGATTCCTACGAGCAGTACTTC